Listed below are T cell receptor beta chains from one sample, sequenced in a study of blood T cell repertoires in COVID-19. Method: immunoSEQ multiplex PCR; TCRdb's copy keeps in-frame clones and lacks some. The sample has roughly 230,000 clones, over 80% seen once. The sequenced sample was peripheral blood. These receptors originate from a man in his forties with acute or convalescent COVID-19. The CDR3 runs from the conserved cysteine through the conserved F or W. The size of a clone is reported for some rows only, either as once, few or many, or as a class for expanded clones.

clone_size	v_call	j_call	cdr3_aa
.	TRBV19	TRBJ2-3	CASSPNGQGTDTQYF
.	TRBV6-5	TRBJ1-5	CASSVVSQPQHF
.	TRBV7-9	TRBJ2-2	CASNTQGSSGELFF
.	TRBV9	TRBJ2-1	CASSPKTDRVNNEQFF
.	TRBV15	TRBJ2-1	CATSRALSGSEQFF
.	TRBV12-3/TRBV12-4	TRBJ2-7	CASTPEPGGEQYF
few	TRBV30	TRBJ2-3	CAIGDVAGGQSDTQYF
.	TRBV7-9	TRBJ1-1	CASSLERGTEAFF
once	TRBV19	TRBJ2-3	CASRSTLQGGTDTQYF
.	TRBV5-1	TRBJ1-1	CASSPNIQGTEAFF
.	TRBV7-2	TRBJ2-1	CASSLASGNFEQFF
once	TRBV5-6	TRBJ2-5	CASSLGLIGGAGETQYF
.	TRBV12-3/TRBV12-4	TRBJ2-2	CASSQGSGELFF
.	TRBV27	TRBJ1-1	CASSLTGGTEAFF
.	TRBV11-2	TRBJ1-1	CASSLFLGEAFF
.	TRBV25-1	TRBJ2-7	CASSDRGFYEQYF
.	TRBV3-1/TRBV3-2	TRBJ2-1	CASSQDGRGLHNEQFF
.	TRBV19	TRBJ2-7	CASSTVGGRAYEQYF
.	TRBV5-1	TRBJ2-7	CASSPQGPSSYEQYF
.	TRBV27	TRBJ2-7	CASSSGTGASYEQYF
.	TRBV6-5	TRBJ2-1	CASTTDLYGWNEQFF
.	TRBV6-6	TRBJ1-5	CASSSRNQPQHF
.	TRBV5-6	TRBJ2-5	CASSPTTGVEETQYF
.	TRBV5-1	TRBJ2-3	CASSLRDSSTDTQYF
.	TRBV20-1	TRBJ1-1	CSASRTGGINTEAFF
.	TRBV6-6	TRBJ1-3	CASSSRSGPENTIYF
.	TRBV5-4	TRBJ2-2	CASGLAGVRDTGELFF
.	TRBV27	TRBJ2-7	CASRDSIGRNEQYF
.	TRBV19	TRBJ1-6	CASRSDRDDSPLHF
.	TRBV7-2	TRBJ1-4	CASRITGAGEKLFF
.	TRBV4-2	TRBJ1-2	CASSYGMWGGYTF
.	TRBV19	TRBJ1-1	CASSTDMDTEAFF
.	TRBV19	TRBJ1-1	CASIPSHAGGWTEAFF
.	TRBV20-1	TRBJ2-1	CSASGWRREKYNEQFF
.	TRBV29-1	TRBJ1-1	CSAVRGGRGSEAFF
.	TRBV2	TRBJ1-5	CASRGEGEWYQPQHF